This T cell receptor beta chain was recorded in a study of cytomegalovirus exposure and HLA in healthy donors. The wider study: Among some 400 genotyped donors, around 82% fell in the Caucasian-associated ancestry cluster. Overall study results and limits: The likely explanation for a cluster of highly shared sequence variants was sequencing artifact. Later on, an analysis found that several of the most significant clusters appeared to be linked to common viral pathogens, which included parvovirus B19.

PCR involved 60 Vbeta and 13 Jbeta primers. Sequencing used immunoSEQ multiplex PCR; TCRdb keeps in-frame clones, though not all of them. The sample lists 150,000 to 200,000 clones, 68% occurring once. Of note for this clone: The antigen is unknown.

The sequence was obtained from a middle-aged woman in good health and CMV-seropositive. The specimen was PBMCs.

The CDR3 sequence is CASSDRGSGANVLTF. As DNA, the CDR3 is TGTGCCAGCAGTGACAGGGGGTCTGGGGCCAACGTCCTGACTTTC. V usage is TRBV2 and J usage is TRBJ2-6; 7 bases line up with TRBD1. CDR3 length equals 15 residues. With 3 bases clipped from V and 1 base from J, the junction kept 0 bases outside the gene matches. The germline V gene has CDR1 SNHLY and CDR2 FYNNEI.